The 2 T cell receptor beta chains below come from one sample, sequenced in a study of blood T cell repertoires in COVID-19. Libraries were prepared by immunoSEQ multiplex PCR; TCRdb keeps only in-frame clonotypes and omits some of them. The sample contains 97,000 or so clones, 87% of which appear only once. The sequenced sample consisted of peripheral blood. The receptors originated from a man aged 50 to 59 with active COVID-19.

The genes are TRBV3-1 (or the pseudogene TRBV3-2) and TRBJ1-6; 9 nucleotides line up with TRBD1. The V gene's germline CDR1 is LGHDT and CDR2 YNNKEL (reference sequence). The CDR3 extends over 18 amino acids. Trimming took 4 bases from V and 0 from J; bases not matched to a gene: 7. This CDR3 reads CASSRGQGISSYNSPLHF. CDR3 in DNA: TGTGCCAGCAGCCGTGGACAGGGGATAAGCTCCTATAATTCACCCCTCCACTTT.

The sample holds a few counts of this clone. The sample has other DNA sequences that encode this CDR3 too. The V and J genes are TRBV4-2 and TRBJ1-3; the match to TRBD1 covers 7 bases. V lost 4 bases to trimming and J lost 4 bases; unmatched junction nucleotides: 4. Germline loops: CDR1 LGHNA, CDR2 YNFKEQ. The CDR3 has 14 amino acids. CDR3 region: CASSLTGTGNTIYF. CDR3 coding DNA: TGTGCCAGCAGCCTGACAGGGACCGGAAACACCATATATTTT.